This T cell receptor (beta chain) was sequenced for a study of T cells in Graves' hyperthyroidism and ophthalmopathy. About the research overall: Sampling of peripheral blood happened at initial diagnosis, prior to any treatment. Study-wide points: Ophthalmopathy and stable hyperthyroidism were told apart by a 13 V-J model.

Amplification of TCR beta CDR3 regions used RNA as the template. Using the HTBI primer set, a first-round RT-PCR was run on the TCR CDR3. TCRdb passed the multiplex PCR reads through MiXCR, listing each CDR3 protein once. This sample carries almost 350,000 distinct CDR3 sequences, 15% to 20% of them seen once, and the ten largest clones take roughly a sixth. Uncontrolled infections, other autoimmune diseases, pregnancy or lactation led to exclusion of patients. The CDR3 runs 12 residues. V was pared by 3 bases and J by 4 bases, with 2 bases of the junction left unmatched. Germline V gene sequence: CDR1 DFQATT, CDR2 SNEGSKA (reference sequence). Concerning this clonotype itself: Its cognate antigen is unknown.

The receptor was isolated from a woman between 35 and 50 years old with Graves' ophthalmopathy. The J gene is TRBJ1-2, the V gene TRBV20-1; 7 positions agree with TRBD1. Specimen: blood. The CDR3 here is CSARGTVYGYTF. In nucleotides, the CDR3 is TGCAGTGCTAGGGGGACAGTCTATGGCTACACCTTC.